This T cell receptor (beta chain) was recorded in a study of T-cell memory formation after mild COVID-19. Study results and limitations: Later expanders leaned toward CD4+, whereas clones contracting from day 15 to 85 were balanced CD4/CD8. Some clones that responded turned up in pre-infection memory, which suggests that cross-reactive memory joined in.

This clonotype occurred a few times. The antigen is not known. TCR alpha and TCR beta cDNA libraries carrying sample barcodes and UMIs were produced by 5'RACE using constant-segment primers. TCRdb re-analysed the 5' RACE reads in MiXCR, keeping a single row per CDR3 protein. This sample carries 200,000 to 250,000 distinct CDR3 sequences, roughly 14% of them seen once, and the ten largest clones take around 2%. Germline V CDR1 and CDR2: LGHNA, YNFKEQ. This CDR3 region has 16 residues. V gave up 0 bases and J gave up 7 bases, with 15 bases separating them. This sequence joins TRBV4-2 and TRBJ1-4; the D is unclear. The TCR originated in an adult woman who had mild COVID-19 (a few samples of this study predate the infection). Cell type and time point are not known. The source material was PBMCs or a T cell subset sorted from them (not recorded which). CDR3 loop: CASSQEGGLPSEKLFF. The CDR3 DNA sequence: TGTGCCAGCAGCCAAGAGGGAGGGCTACCGAGTGAAAAACTGTTTTTT.